Shown below are 18 T cell receptor beta chains from a single sample sequenced in a study of cytomegalovirus exposure and HLA in healthy donors. Amplification used 60 Vbeta primers and 13 Jbeta primers. Method: immunoSEQ multiplex PCR; TCRdb's copy keeps in-frame clones and lacks some. Among fewer than 150,000 clones, roughly 75% were seen once, and the ten largest hold over 4%. Sequenced: PBMCs. Receptors were obtained from a man aged 25-40 years in good health.

A single count supports this clone. This chain uses TRBV7-9 with TRBJ1-2; possible D gene TRBD1, 5 bases. The V gene's germline CDR1 is SEHNR and CDR2 FQNEAQ (reference sequence). Between the trimmed V and J ends, which lost 5 bases and 5 bases, there was a span of 15 bases. This CDR3 has 14 residues. CDR3 nucleotide sequence: TGTGCCAGCAGCCCCGAGACAGCGACATATGGCTACACCTTC. It encodes CASSPETATYGYTF.

J is TRBJ2-4 and V is TRBV19; 7 nucleotides match TRBD2. The CDR3 has 13 residues. Per germline, CDR1 LNHDA and CDR2 SQIVND (reference sequence). Trimming cost V 9 bases and J 6 bases; bases outside gene matches: 8. As DNA, the CDR3 is TGTGCCAGCCGGGGATGGGGGGGAAACATTCAGTACTTC. Its translation is CASRGWGGNIQYF.

This chain connects TRBV18 to TRBJ2-2, with 7 positions matching TRBD1. Per germline, CDR1 KGHSH and CDR2 LQKENI. Unmatched junction bases numbered 3, after V lost 4 bases and J lost 1 base. This CDR3 is 15 amino acids long. The CDR3 DNA is TGTGCCAGCTCACAGAACAGGGGGAACACCGGGGAGCTGTTTTTT. Protein: CASSQNRGNTGELFF.

The chain recombines TRBV9 with TRBJ1-5, with D maybe TRBD1 (5 bases). Germline CDR1 reads SGDLS; CDR2 reads YYNGEE. The CDR3 runs 15 residues. Trimming shortened V by 4 bases and J by 5 bases, and 16 bases separated the two germline ends. The CDR3 DNA reads TGTGCCAGCAGCTATGGGGGGTCGTCGCATCAGCCCCAGCATTTT. This sequence encodes CASSYGGSSHQPQHF.

The sample holds one count of this clone. V usage is TRBV14 and J usage is TRBJ1-3; no clear D gene. Germline V gene lookup returns CDR1 SGHDN and CDR2 FVKESK. With 5 bases removed from V and 7 bases from J, the gap between germline ends came to 9 bases. The CDR3 has 12 residues. The DNA of the CDR3 is TGTGCCAGCAGCTCCGGGTGGAACACCATATATTTT. It yields the protein CASSSGWNTIYF.

This chain connects TRBV10-3 to TRBJ1-3, with D hard to call. The germline V gene has CDR1 ENHRY and CDR2 SYGVKD. The CDR3 is 16 residues long. Trimming removed 3 bases at V and 0 bases at J, with 12 bases between. CDR3 in amino acids: CAISEYDGLSGNTIYF. In DNA, the CDR3 is TGTGCCATCAGTGAATACGACGGACTCTCTGGAAACACCATATATTTT.

The chain carries TRBV28 and TRBJ2-7; 10 nucleotides align to TRBD2. Germline V gene sequence: CDR1 MDHEN, CDR2 SYDVKM. V was clipped by 6 bases and J by 3 bases; unmatched bases: 5. The CDR3 spans 14 residues. The CDR3 DNA is TGTGCCAGCAGCCTCGGGACTAGCGTCTACGAGCAGTACTTC. Translating gives CASSLGTSVYEQYF.

The sample holds one count of this clone. The chain combines TRBV4-1 with TRBJ1-2; D is possibly TRBD1 (6 bases). The CDR3 loop spans 14 amino acids. Germline CDR1 and CDR2: MGHRA and YSYEKL. V dropped 2 bases and J dropped 5 bases, with 12 bases sitting between them. In nucleotides, the CDR3 is TGCGCCAGCAGCCAACCCGGACAGAGATATGGCTACACCTTC. Translated: CASSQPGQRYGYTF.

On this clone: At one end, the junction sequence differs from germline, possibly due to a read error. The DNA of the CDR3 is TGTTCCAGCAGCTTGGGAGGGCCTAGCTCCTACGAGCAGTACTTC. Translation: CSSSLGGPSSYEQYF. The chain recombines TRBV7-9 with TRBJ2-7, with TRBD2 identical over 7 bases. The CDR3 sequence is 15 residues long. CDR1 and CDR2 from the germline V gene are SEHNR and FQNEAQ (reference sequence).

This rearrangement joins TRBV27 to TRBJ1-6; possibly TRBD1 for D (6 bases). Trimming left V 1 base short and J 10 bases short, with 11 bases between. CDR1 and CDR2 (germline): MNHEY, SMNVEV (reference sequence). This CDR3 is built from 14 residues. The CDR3 bases are TGTGCCAGCAGTTTATGGCAGGGGATATCACCCCTCCACTTT. This encodes CASSLWQGISPLHF.

The chain is built from TRBV11-3 and TRBJ2-7, with D hard to call. The V gene's germline CDR1 is SGHNT and CDR2 YENEEA. Trimming took off 6 bases at V and 8 bases at J, with 20 bases between the two ends. This CDR3 region has 14 residues. The CDR3 protein is CASSSGSQSGKQYF. The DNA for the CDR3 is TGTGCCAGCAGTTCCGGGTCTCAATCCGGAAAGCAGTACTTC.

V is TRBV27 and J is TRBJ2-4; TRBD1 aligns across 7 bases. V shed 6 bases, J shed 7 bases, and the junction held 12 bases outside the gene matches. Germline CDR1 is MNHEY and CDR2 is SMNVEV (reference sequence). This CDR3 region has 15 residues. The CDR3 loop is CASSPAPTGRNIQYF. The CDR3 region has the DNA TGTGCCAGCAGCCCCGCCCCGACAGGGCGGAACATTCAGTACTTC.

V gene TRBV11-3 combines with J gene TRBJ2-2; TRBD2 aligns across 8 bases. J gave up 3 bases and V 4 bases, and 10 bases lay outside the gene matches. The CDR3 has 17 amino acids. CDR1 SGHNT and CDR2 YENEEA come from the germline V gene. In DNA, the CDR3 is TGTGCCAGCAGCTCGGGCGCGGGGGGCGGGGACACCGGGGAGCTGTTTTTT. The encoded protein is CASSSGAGGGDTGELFF.

The chain carries TRBV11-2 and TRBJ2-3; D remains unclear. Germline V lookup: CDR1 SGHAT, CDR2 FQNNGV. Between the trimmed V and J ends, which lost 5 bases and 0 bases, there was a span of 3 bases. The CDR3 is made up of 12 amino acids. The CDR3 reads CASSTSTDTQYF. The CDR3 nucleotides read TGTGCCAGCAGCACAAGCACAGATACGCAGTATTTT.

This clone is categorized as medium-sized. V usage is TRBV7-6 and J usage is TRBJ1-4; TRBD1 might be the D (6 bases). V gave up 3 bases and J gave up 14 bases, with 13 bases separating them. CDR3 length: 12 residues. Germline V gene sequence: CDR1 SGHVS, CDR2 FNYEAQ. CDR3 sequence reads: CASSLDSADLFF. CDR3 in DNA: TGTGCCAGCAGCTTGGACAGCGCCGATCTGTTTTTT.

In this sample, this clone turned up a few times. This chain uses TRBV7-8 with TRBJ1-6; D gene ambiguous. The CDR3 has 13 residues. V was cut by 5 bases and J by 9 bases, with 11 bases left in between. Germline CDR1 is SGHVS and CDR2 is FQNEAQ. The CDR3 region has the DNA TGTGCCAGCAGCCCCGACTGGTCTTCACCCCTCCACTTT. As protein: CASSPDWSSPLHF. The full variable domain, in which reference TRBV7-8 and TRBJ1-6 provide the parts outside the CDR3, is GAGVSQSPRYKVAKRGQDVALRCDPISGHVSLFWYQQALGQGPEFLTYFQNEAQLDKSGLPSDRFFAERPEGSVSTLKIQRTQQEDSAVYLCASSPDWSSPLHFGNGTRLTVT.

The V call is TRBV10-3, the J call TRBJ2-7; 9 bases are a match to TRBD2. The CDR3 has 15 amino acids. Looked up from germline, CDR1 is ENHRY and CDR2 is SYGVKD. V shed 2 bases, J shed 6 bases, and the junction held 8 bases outside the gene matches. The CDR3 bases are TGTGCCATCAGTGAGGGACTAGCGATCCTTTCCGAGCAGTACTTC. Encoded protein: CAISEGLAILSEQYF.

This chain joins TRBV7-9 and TRBJ2-3, with D maybe TRBD2 (6 bases). With 5 bases removed from V and 2 bases from J, the gap between germline ends came to 14 bases. The CDR3 totals 15 residues. Germline CDR1 SEHNR, CDR2 FQNEAQ (reference sequence). The CDR3 region has the DNA TGTGCCAGCAGCCTAGTGGCGGGAACCACAGATACGCAGTATTTT. It yields the protein CASSLVAGTTDTQYF.